A single sample is the source of the 24 T cell receptor beta chains below, sequenced in a study of T cell responses to AZD1222 COVID-19 vaccine. Assay: immunoSEQ multiplex PCR; the TCRdb copy retains only in-frame clones and omits some. The data show about 84,000 clones, approximately 83% seen once. This specimen was peripheral blood, taken 28 days after the second AZD1222 dose. All receptors derive from an adult who received the AZD1222 COVID-19 vaccine.

The chain couples TRBV6-5 to TRBJ1-5; D gene uncertain. The CDR3 loop spans 13 amino acids. CDR1 is MNHEY, CDR2 SVGAGI, per germline. With 5 bases removed from V and 6 bases from J, the gap between germline ends came to 11 bases. The CDR3 DNA reads as TGTGCCAGCAGTAGGGTCCGGGGTCAGCCCCAGCATTTT. This encodes CASSRVRGQPQHF.

The genes are TRBV7-6 and TRBJ2-2; no firm D call. There are 13 residues in the CDR3. Germline CDR1 SGHVS, CDR2 FNYEAQ. Trimming took off 4 bases at V and 7 bases at J, with 10 bases between the two ends. CDR3 DNA: TGTGCCAGCAGCTCCAAGGCTCTCGGGGAGCTGTTTTTT. Translating it yields CASSSKALGELFF.

This clone was seen once. V gene TRBV18 combines with J gene TRBJ1-5; D is uncertain. Near its end, the DNA agrees better with TRBJ2-3, so the J call may be wrong. The CDR3 has 13 residues. CDR1 KGHSH and CDR2 LQKENI come from the germline V gene. CDR3 region: CASSPGFDQPQYF. CDR3 in DNA: TGTGCCAGCTCACCAGGCTTCGATCAGCCCCAGTATTTT.

The chain combines TRBV27 with TRBJ2-5; perhaps TRBD2 as D (5 bases). Germline CDR1 MNHEY, CDR2 SMNVEV (reference sequence). This CDR3 has 17 amino acids. The V end was cut by 5 bases, the J end by 4 bases, with 23 bases between. CDR3 region: CASSGSNNLGSIETQYF. DNA for the CDR3: TGTGCCAGCAGTGGCTCCAACAACCTGGGGAGCATAGAGACCCAGTACTTC.

The CDR3 region is CATSREGGTTGNTIYF. The CDR3 DNA reads TGTGCCACCAGCAGAGAGGGGGGTACCACTGGAAACACCATATATTTT. This chain links TRBV15 with TRBJ1-3; the D gene is possibly TRBD1 (5 bases). The CDR3 loop spans 16 amino acids. V was trimmed by 0 bases and J by 2 bases, leaving 11 bases between them. From germline, CDR1 is LNHNV and CDR2 YYDKDF (reference sequence). The full variable domain, rest sourced from reference TRBV15 and TRBJ1-3, is DAMVIQNPRYQVTQFGKPVTLSCSQTLNHNVMYWYQQKSSQAPKLLFHYYDKDFNNEADTPDNFQSRRPNTSFCFLDIRSPGLGDTAMYLCATSREGGTTGNTIYFGEGSWLTVV.

This clone has only one observation. The gene calls are TRBV10-3 and TRBJ2-7; 8 nucleotides align to TRBD1. V was pared by 6 bases and J by 3 bases, with 10 bases of the junction left unmatched. CDR1 and CDR2 (germline): ENHRY, SYGVKD. This CDR3 has 15 residues. The CDR3 DNA reads TGTGCCATCAGAGAGGATCAGGGGGCCGGCTACGAGCAGTACTTC. Translating it yields CAIREDQGAGYEQYF.

DNA of the CDR3: TGTGCCAGCAGTCGGGGCAGGCCAACGAACACCGGGGAGCTGTTTTTT. Protein product: CASSRGRPTNTGELFF. The rearrangement uses TRBV2 and TRBJ2-2, with D perhaps given as TRBD1 or TRBD2 (5 bases each). Trimming cost V 5 bases and J 0 bases, with 13 bases left between them. Germline lookup yields CDR1 SNHLY and CDR2 FYNNEI. The CDR3 length is 16 residues.

The chain employs TRBV3-1 (or the pseudogene TRBV3-2) and TRBJ2-7; D gene uncertain. V was pared by 1 base and J by 6 bases, with 7 bases between. Germline V gives CDR1 LGHDT, CDR2 YNNKEL (reference sequence). The CDR3 contains 12 residues. The CDR3, as DNA: TGTGCCAGCAGCCAAGGCATTGTCGAGCAGTACTTC. It specifies CASSQGIVEQYF.

This clone was detected many times. The chain carries TRBV6-5 and TRBJ2-1; 9 bases fit TRBD1. J gave up 8 bases and V 2 bases, and 7 bases lay outside the gene matches. Germline CDR1 MNHEY, CDR2 SVGAGI. The CDR3 totals 15 residues. The CDR3 sequence is CASSYRRTGEYEQFF. For the CDR3, the DNA is TGTGCCAGCAGTTACCGGCGGACAGGGGAATATGAGCAGTTCTTC.

This chain links TRBV9 with TRBJ2-6; TRBD1 agrees at 8 bases. Germline CDR1 is SGDLS and CDR2 is YYNGEE. V lost 3 bases, J lost 0 bases, and 8 bases stayed unmatched. The CDR3 extends over 18 amino acids. CDR3 nucleotides: TGTGCCAGCAGCGCCCGGGACAGGTTACTCTCTGGGGCCAACGTCCTGACTTTC. Its translation is CASSARDRLLSGANVLTF.

The chain has TRBV5-1 and TRBJ1-1, with D unresolved. The CDR3 is 13 amino acids. Trimming left V 0 bases short and J 7 bases short, with 10 bases between. Germline CDR1 and CDR2: SGHRS and YFSETQ. This CDR3 is CASSLGEAYEAFF. The CDR3 DNA is TGCGCCAGCAGCTTGGGTGAGGCTTATGAAGCTTTCTTT.

The rearrangement uses TRBV27 and TRBJ2-1, with 11 bases that match TRBD1. Germline V lookup: CDR1 MNHEY, CDR2 SMNVEV (reference sequence). Unmatched junction bases numbered 2, after V lost 4 bases and J lost 3 bases. The CDR3 runs 15 residues. CDR3 sequence reads: CASSSGTGGYNEQFF. CDR3 nucleotides: TGTGCCAGCAGTTCCGGGACAGGGGGCTACAATGAGCAGTTCTTC.

J is TRBJ2-5 and V is TRBV9; TRBD2 might be the D (6 bases). Trimming removed 2 bases from V and 5 bases from J, with 22 bases in between. This CDR3 spans 17 amino acids. Germline V gene data show CDR1 as SGDLS and CDR2 as YYNGEE. The CDR3: CASSVHPGLLSGETQYF. CDR3 nucleotide sequence: TGTGCCAGCAGCGTGCACCCGGGACTCCTATCAGGGGAGACCCAGTACTTC.

In its sample, this clone was seen many times. The genes are TRBV2 and TRBJ2-7, with D tentatively TRBD2 (6 bases). V gave up 8 bases and J gave up 0 bases, with 14 bases separating them. Per the germline V gene, CDR1 is SNHLY and CDR2 is FYNNEI. The CDR3 runs 14 residues. The CDR3 protein is CASDVSGSSYEQYF. CDR3 in DNA: TGTGCCAGCGACGTTAGCGGAAGCTCCTACGAGCAGTACTTC.

The chain carries TRBV11-1 and TRBJ2-7; D gene uncertain. The CDR3 runs to 12 residues. Germline values: CDR1 SGHAT, CDR2 FQDESV (reference sequence). The germline V and J ends were trimmed by 6 bases and 1 base, with 7 bases remaining between them. This CDR3 reads CASSTESYEQYF. In DNA form, the CDR3 reads TGTGCCAGCAGTACGGAGTCCTACGAGCAGTACTTC.

This rearrangement joins TRBV5-6 to TRBJ2-5; D remains ambiguous. The V gene lost 4 bases and the J gene lost 5 bases, with 9 bases spanning the gap. The CDR3 runs 12 residues. Germline CDR1 SGHDT, CDR2 YYEEEE. The CDR3 DNA is TGTGCCAGCAGCATAGGTTTGGAGACCCAGTACTTC. This sequence encodes CASSIGLETQYF.

The rearrangement links TRBV28 to TRBJ2-7; no reliable D call. The germline V gene encodes CDR1 MDHEN and CDR2 SYDVKM. This CDR3 spans 10 amino acids. Trimming shortened V by 5 bases and J by 6 bases, and 5 bases separated the two germline ends. The CDR3 sequence: CASSRGEQYF. For the CDR3, the DNA is TGTGCCAGCAGTCGAGGCGAGCAGTACTTC.

This clone is medium-sized. One junction end does not reproduce the germline sequence, and a read error may be involved. The chain recombines TRBV7-7 with TRBJ2-2; the match to TRBD1 covers 7 bases. The CDR3 has 15 amino acids. CDR1 and CDR2 from the germline V gene are SSHAT and FNYEAQ (reference sequence). CDR3 loop: CASSQTDREAGELFF. DNA for the CDR3: TGTGCTAGCAGCCAAACAGACAGGGAAGCCGGGGAGCTGTTTTTT.

The V and J genes are TRBV6-4 and TRBJ2-1; a possible D gene is TRBD1 (5 bases). The CDR3 runs to 14 residues. Germline V gene data show CDR1 as MRHNA and CDR2 as SNTAGT. V lost 5 bases and J 9 bases, leaving 17 bases between the germline ends. As DNA, the CDR3 is TGTGCCAGCAGTCCAGGCCCAGGGTTTGGTGAGCAGTTCTTC. Translating it yields CASSPGPGFGEQFF.

The chain is built from TRBV5-1 and TRBJ2-3, with TRBD2 identical over 14 bases. The CDR3 contains 18 residues. Looked up from germline, CDR1 is SGHRS and CDR2 is YFSETQ. The junction had 8 bases not matched to a gene; V was cut back by 5 bases and J by 0 bases. CDR3 sequence reads: CASRAGTSGGLSTDTQYF. The CDR3 region has the DNA TGCGCCAGCAGGGCGGGGACTAGCGGGGGACTAAGCACAGATACGCAGTATTTT.

The chain combines TRBV6-6 with TRBJ1-2; D is perhaps TRBD1 (5 bases). The V end lost 6 bases, the J end lost 2 bases, and 13 bases lay between the germline ends. This CDR3 comprises 14 residues. Germline V gene lookup returns CDR1 MNHNY and CDR2 SVGAGI (reference sequence). The CDR3 DNA follows: TGTGCCAGCAGCACCGGGACGGGAAACTATGGCTACACCTTC. Translated: CASSTGTGNYGYTF.

The chain couples TRBV4-2 to TRBJ2-5; D is possibly TRBD2 (6 bases). Germline-derived CDR1 and CDR2 are LGHNA and YNFKEQ. The CDR3 totals 14 residues. The ends were cut back, 3 bases at V and 5 bases at J, with 13 bases in the middle. The CDR3 coding sequence is TGTGCCAGCAGCCACGGGGGTACGGGGGAGACCCAGTACTTC. This gives the protein CASSHGGTGETQYF.

The chain links TRBV28 to TRBJ2-7; D may be TRBD1 (6 bases). The CDR3 consists of 15 residues. CDR1 is MDHEN, CDR2 SYDVKM, per germline. V was clipped by 6 bases and J by 1 base, with 16 bases between them. CDR3 sequence (DNA): TGTGCCAGCAGCTTTGGGCCAGGGACATCCTACGAGCAGTACTTC. Translating gives CASSFGPGTSYEQYF.

The chain joins TRBV5-4 to TRBJ1-2; no clear D gene. Germline CDR1 is SGHNT and CDR2 is YYREEE (reference sequence). Trimming shortened V by 0 bases and J by 4 bases, and 22 bases separated the two germline ends. CDR3 length equals 18 residues. Written as DNA, the CDR3 is TGTGCCAGCAGCTTGGGAATGACGACGGCGAGGGCTGGCTATGGCTACACCTTC. It translates to CASSLGMTTARAGYGYTF. The full variable domain, in which reference TRBV5-4 and TRBJ1-2 provide the parts outside the CDR3, is ETGVTQSPTHLIKTRGQQVTLRCSSQSGHNTVSWYQQALGQGPQFIFQYYREEENGRGNFPPRFSGLQFPNYSSELNVNALELDDSALYLCASSLGMTTARAGYGYTFGSGTRLTVV.